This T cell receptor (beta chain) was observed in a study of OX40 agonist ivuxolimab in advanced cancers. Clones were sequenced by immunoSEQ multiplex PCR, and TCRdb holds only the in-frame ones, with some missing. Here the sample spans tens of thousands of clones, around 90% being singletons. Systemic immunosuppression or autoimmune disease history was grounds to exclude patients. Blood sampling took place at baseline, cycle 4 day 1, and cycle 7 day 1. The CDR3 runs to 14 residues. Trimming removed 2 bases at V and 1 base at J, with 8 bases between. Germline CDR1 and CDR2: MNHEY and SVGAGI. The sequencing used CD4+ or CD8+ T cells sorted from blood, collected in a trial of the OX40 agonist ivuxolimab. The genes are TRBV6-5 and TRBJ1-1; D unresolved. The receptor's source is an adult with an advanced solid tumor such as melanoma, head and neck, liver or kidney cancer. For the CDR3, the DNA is TGTGCCAGCAGTTACCTCCAGGAGAACACTGAAGCTTTCTTT. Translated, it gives CASSYLQENTEAFF.